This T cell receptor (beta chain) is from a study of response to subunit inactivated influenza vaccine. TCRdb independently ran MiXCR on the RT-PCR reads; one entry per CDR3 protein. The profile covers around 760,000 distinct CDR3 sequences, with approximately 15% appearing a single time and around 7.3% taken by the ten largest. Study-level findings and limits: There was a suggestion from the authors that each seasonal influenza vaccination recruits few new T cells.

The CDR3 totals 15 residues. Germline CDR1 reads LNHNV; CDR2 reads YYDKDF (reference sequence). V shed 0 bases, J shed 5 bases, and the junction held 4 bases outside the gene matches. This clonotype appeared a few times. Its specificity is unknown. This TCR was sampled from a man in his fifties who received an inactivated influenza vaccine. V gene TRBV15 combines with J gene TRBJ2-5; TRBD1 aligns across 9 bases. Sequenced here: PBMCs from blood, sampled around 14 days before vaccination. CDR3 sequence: CATSRDGTGFETQYF. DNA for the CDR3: TGTGCCACCAGCAGAGATGGGACAGGGTTCGAGACCCAGTACTTC.